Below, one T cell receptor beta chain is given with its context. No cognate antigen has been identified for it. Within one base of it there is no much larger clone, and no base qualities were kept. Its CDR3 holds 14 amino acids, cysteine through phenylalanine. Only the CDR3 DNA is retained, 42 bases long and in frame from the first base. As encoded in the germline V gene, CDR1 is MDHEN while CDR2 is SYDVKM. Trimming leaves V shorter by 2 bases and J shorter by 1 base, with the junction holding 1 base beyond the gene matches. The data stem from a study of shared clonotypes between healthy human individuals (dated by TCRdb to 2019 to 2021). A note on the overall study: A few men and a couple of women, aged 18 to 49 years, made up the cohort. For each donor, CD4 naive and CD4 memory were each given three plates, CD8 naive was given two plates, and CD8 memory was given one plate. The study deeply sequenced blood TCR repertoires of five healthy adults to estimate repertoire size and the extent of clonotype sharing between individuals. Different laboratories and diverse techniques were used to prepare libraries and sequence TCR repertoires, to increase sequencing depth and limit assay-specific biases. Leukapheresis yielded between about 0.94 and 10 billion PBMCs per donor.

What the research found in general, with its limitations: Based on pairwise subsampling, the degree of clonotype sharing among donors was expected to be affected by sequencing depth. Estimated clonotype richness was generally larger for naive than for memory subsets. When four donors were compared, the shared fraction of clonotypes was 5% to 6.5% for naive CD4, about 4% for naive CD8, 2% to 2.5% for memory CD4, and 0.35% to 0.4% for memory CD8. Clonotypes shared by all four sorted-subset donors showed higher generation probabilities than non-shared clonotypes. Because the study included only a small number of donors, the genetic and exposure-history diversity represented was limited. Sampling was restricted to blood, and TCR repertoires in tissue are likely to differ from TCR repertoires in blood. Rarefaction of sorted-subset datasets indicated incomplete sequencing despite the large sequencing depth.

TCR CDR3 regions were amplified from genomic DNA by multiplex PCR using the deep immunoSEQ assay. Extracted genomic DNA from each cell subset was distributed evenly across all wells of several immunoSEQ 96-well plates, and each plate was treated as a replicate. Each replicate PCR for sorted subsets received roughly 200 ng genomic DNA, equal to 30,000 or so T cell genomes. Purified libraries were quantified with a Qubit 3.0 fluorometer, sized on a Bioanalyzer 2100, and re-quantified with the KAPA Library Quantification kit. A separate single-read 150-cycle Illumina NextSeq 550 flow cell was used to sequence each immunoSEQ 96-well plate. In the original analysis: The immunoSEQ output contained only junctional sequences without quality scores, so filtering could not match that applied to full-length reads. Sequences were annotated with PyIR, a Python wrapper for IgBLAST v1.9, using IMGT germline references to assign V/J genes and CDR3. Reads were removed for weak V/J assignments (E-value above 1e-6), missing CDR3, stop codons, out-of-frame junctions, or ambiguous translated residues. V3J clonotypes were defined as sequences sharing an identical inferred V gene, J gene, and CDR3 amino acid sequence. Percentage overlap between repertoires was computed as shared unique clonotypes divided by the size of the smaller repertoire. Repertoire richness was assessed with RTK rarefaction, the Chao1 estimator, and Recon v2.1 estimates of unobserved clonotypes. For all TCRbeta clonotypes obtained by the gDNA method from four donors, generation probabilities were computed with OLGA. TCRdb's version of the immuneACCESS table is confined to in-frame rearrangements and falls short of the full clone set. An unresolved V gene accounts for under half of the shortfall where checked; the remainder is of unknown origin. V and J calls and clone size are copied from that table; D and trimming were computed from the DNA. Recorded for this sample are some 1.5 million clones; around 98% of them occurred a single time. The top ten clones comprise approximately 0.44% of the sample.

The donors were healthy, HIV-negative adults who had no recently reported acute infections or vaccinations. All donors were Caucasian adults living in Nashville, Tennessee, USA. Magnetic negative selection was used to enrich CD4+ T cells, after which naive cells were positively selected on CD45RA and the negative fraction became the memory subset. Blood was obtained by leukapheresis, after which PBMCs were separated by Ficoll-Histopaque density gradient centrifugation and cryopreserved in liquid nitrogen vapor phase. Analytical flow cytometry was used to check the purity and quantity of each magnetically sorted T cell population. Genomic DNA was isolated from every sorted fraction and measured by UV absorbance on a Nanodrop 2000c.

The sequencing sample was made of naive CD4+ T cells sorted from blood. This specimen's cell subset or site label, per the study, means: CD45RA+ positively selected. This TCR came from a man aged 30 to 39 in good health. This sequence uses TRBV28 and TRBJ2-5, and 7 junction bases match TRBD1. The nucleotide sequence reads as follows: TGTGCCAGCAGTTTAAGGGACAGCCAAGAGACCCAGTACTTC. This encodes CASSLRDSQETQYF. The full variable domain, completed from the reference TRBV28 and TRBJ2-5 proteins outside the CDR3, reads DVKVTQSSRYLVKRTGEKVFLECVQDMDHENMFWYRQDPGLGLRLIYFSYDVKMKEKGDIPEGYSVSREKKERFSLILESASTNQTSMYLCASSLRDSQETQYFGPGTRLLVL.